This passage covers 7 T cell receptor beta chains from one sample sequenced in a study of T cell responses to AZD1222 COVID-19 vaccine. Here immunoSEQ multiplex PCR was the method, and the copy in TCRdb shows in-frame clones only, minus some. Of 90,000 to 95,000 clones listed, 85% to 90% were seen once; the top ten hold 10%. Specimen: peripheral blood, collected on day 0 of AZD1222 vaccination. The receptors here all came from an adult in good health.

Points on this clone: The junction departs from germline at one end; a sequencing error may be responsible. The chain employs TRBV12-5 and TRBJ1-3; D gene unclear. The CDR3 loop spans 13 amino acids. Germline CDR1 LGHNT, CDR2 FRNRAP. CDR3 coding DNA: TGTGCTAGCGGTTTGCGGCGGGGAAACACCATATATTTT. It yields the protein CASGLRRGNTIYF.

CDR3 bases: TGTGCCAGCAGCTTTGGGCACAGGACCAATTCACCCCTCCACTTT. Amino acid sequence: CASSFGHRTNSPLHF. The chain employs TRBV7-2 and TRBJ1-6; a possible D gene is TRBD1 (5 bases). V was trimmed by 3 bases and J by 7 bases, leaving 13 bases between them. The CDR3 has 15 residues. Germline lookup yields CDR1 SGHTA and CDR2 FQGNSA.

In this sample, this clone turned up once. The V and J genes are TRBV19 and TRBJ1-4, with a possible D match to TRBD1 (5 bases). The CDR3 sequence is 14 residues long. The germline V and J ends were trimmed by 6 bases and 5 bases, with 13 bases remaining between them. CDR1 and CDR2 from the germline V gene are LNHDA and SQIVND (reference sequence). CDR3: CASSLDRGNEKLFF. Written as DNA, the CDR3 is TGTGCCAGTAGCCTTGACAGAGGGAATGAAAAACTGTTTTTT.

J is TRBJ1-5 and V is TRBV5-4; D unclear. Deletions cut 0 bases from V and 0 bases from J, with 4 bases between. This CDR3 contains 14 residues. In germline, CDR1 is SGHNT, CDR2 YYREEE (reference sequence). The DNA for the CDR3 is TGTGCCAGCAGCTTGGACGGTAGCAATCAGCCCCAGCATTTT. This codes for CASSLDGSNQPQHF.

Only a few counts were recorded for this clone. The chain combines TRBV6-5 with TRBJ1-1; tentative D call: TRBD1 (6 bases). The germline gives CDR1 MNHEY, CDR2 SVGAGI. The CDR3 contains 12 residues. CDR3 bases: TGTGCATACAGGGAGGGGAACACTGAAGCTTTCTTT. As protein: CAYREGNTEAFF.

This clone was counted only a few times. The chain joins TRBV7-2 to TRBJ2-1, with D possibly matching TRBD2 (6 bases). The CDR3 totals 15 residues. In germline, CDR1 is SGHTA, CDR2 FQGNSA. V was cut by 2 bases and J by 5 bases, with 13 bases left in between. The DNA for the CDR3 is TGTGCCAGCAGCTTACCCAGGGACTTCAACAATGAGCAGTTCTTC. It translates to CASSLPRDFNNEQFF.

J is TRBJ1-2 and V is TRBV5-4, with D possibly TRBD1 on 6 matching bases. Germline CDR1 reads SGHNT; CDR2 reads YYREEE (reference sequence). The CDR3 sequence is 15 residues long. V lost 0 bases and J lost 4, with 13 bases in between. CDR3: CASSLGWTASYGYTF. CDR3 nucleotide sequence: TGTGCCAGCAGCTTGGGGTGGACAGCGAGCTATGGCTACACCTTC.